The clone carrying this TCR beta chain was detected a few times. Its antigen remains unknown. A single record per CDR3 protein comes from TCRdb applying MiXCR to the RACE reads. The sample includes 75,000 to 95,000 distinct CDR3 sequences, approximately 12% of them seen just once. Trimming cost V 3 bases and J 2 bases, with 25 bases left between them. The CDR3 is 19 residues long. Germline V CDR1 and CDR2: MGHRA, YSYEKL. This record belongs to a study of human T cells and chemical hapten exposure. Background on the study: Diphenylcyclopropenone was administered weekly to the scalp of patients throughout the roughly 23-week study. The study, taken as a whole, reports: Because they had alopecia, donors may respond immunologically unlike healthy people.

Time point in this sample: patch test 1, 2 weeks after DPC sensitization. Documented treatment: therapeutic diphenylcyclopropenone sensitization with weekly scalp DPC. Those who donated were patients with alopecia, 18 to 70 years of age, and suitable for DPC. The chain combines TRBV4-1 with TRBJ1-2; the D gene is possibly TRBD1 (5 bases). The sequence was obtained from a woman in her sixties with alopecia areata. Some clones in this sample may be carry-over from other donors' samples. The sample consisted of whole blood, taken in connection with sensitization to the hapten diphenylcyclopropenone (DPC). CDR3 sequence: CASSQGLKGNRQGNYGYTF. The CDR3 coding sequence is TGCGCCAGCAGCCAGGGCTTAAAGGGAAACAGGCAAGGAAACTATGGCTACACCTTC.